These 18 T cell receptor beta chains originate from one sample sequenced in a study of T cells after yellow fever vaccination. Each CDR3 protein gets one entry after TCRdb re-called the 5' RACE reads with MiXCR. The sample shows tens of thousands of distinct CDR3 sequences, around 6.5% of them seen only once. The sample consisted of CD8+ T cells sorted from PBMCs, taken 4 to 5 days after the first yellow fever vaccination. All receptors derive from a man younger than 35 who received the YFV17D yellow fever vaccine.

This chain joins TRBV5-1 and TRBJ1-2, with TRBD1 matching 9 bases. This CDR3 contains 15 residues. Germline-derived CDR1 and CDR2 are SGHRS and YFSETQ. The ends lost 4 bases at V and 2 bases at J; junction bases unmatched: 6. CDR3 sequence: CASSPGGTGNYGYTF. CDR3 nucleotide sequence: TGCGCCAGCAGCCCGGGCGGGACAGGGAACTATGGCTACACCTTC.

This sequence joins TRBV6-5 and TRBJ2-7; D possibly corresponds to TRBD1 (6 bases). The V gene's germline CDR1 is MNHEY and CDR2 SVGAGI. V dropped 5 bases and J dropped 4 bases, with 18 bases sitting between them. The CDR3 spans 15 residues. The CDR3 loop is CASSHRQAGEYEQYF. The CDR3 coding sequence is TGTGCCAGCAGTCACAGACAGGCTGGGGAATACGAGCAGTACTTC.

This clonotype was counted at least ten times. The CDR3 DNA reads TGTGCCAGCAGCCCGAGGGGGGATACCTATAATTCACCCCTCCACTTT. It yields the protein CASSPRGDTYNSPLHF. The chain combines TRBV12-3 or TRBV12-4 with TRBJ1-6, with D possibly being TRBD1 (6 bases). V was clipped by 6 bases and J by 2 bases, with 14 bases between them. This CDR3 has 16 residues.

The rearrangement links TRBV29-1 to TRBJ2-7; D possibly matches TRBD1 or TRBD2 (6 bases each). CDR1 is SQVTM and CDR2 is ANQGSEA in the germline V gene. V gave up 7 bases and J gave up 2 bases, with 15 bases separating them. The CDR3 contains 13 residues. As DNA, the CDR3 is TGCAGCGCCGAGGGGGGTGTAGCCTACGAGCAGTACTTC. Translating gives CSAEGGVAYEQYF.

This clonotype was picked up many times. One junction end disagrees with the germline gene, perhaps due to a read error. J is TRBJ2-1 and V is TRBV7-7; 7 nucleotides align to TRBD2. This CDR3 contains 16 residues. Germline V gene data show CDR1 as SSHAT and CDR2 as FNYEAQ (reference sequence). This CDR3 reads CASSASLAAAYNEQFF. The CDR3 DNA follows: TGTGCTAGCAGCGCCAGCCTAGCGGCCGCCTACAATGAGCAGTTCTTC.

The sample holds a few counts of this clonotype. The chain employs TRBV19 and TRBJ1-1; D may be TRBD1 (5 bases). Looked up from germline, CDR1 is LNHDA and CDR2 is SQIVND (reference sequence). V was clipped by 3 bases and J by 9 bases, with 11 bases between them. The CDR3 extends over 12 amino acids. CDR3 in amino acids: CASSIGTVKAFF. CDR3 sequence (DNA): TGTGCCAGTAGTATTGGGACGGTGAAAGCTTTCTTT.

The chain carries TRBV7-9 and TRBJ2-1; TRBD2 is a possible D gene (5 bases). Per the germline V gene, CDR1 is SEHNR and CDR2 is FQNEAQ (reference sequence). V was trimmed by 5 bases and J by 4 bases, leaving 18 bases between them. The CDR3 spans 16 residues. Written as DNA, the CDR3 is TGTGCCAGCAGCCAAAAGGACCTTCCGGGGTACAATGAGCAGTTCTTC. Protein: CASSQKDLPGYNEQFF.

This clonotype was seen a few times. The chain uses TRBV6-5 and TRBJ1-1; a weak D match, TRBD1 (5 bases). Germline lookup yields CDR1 MNHEY and CDR2 SVGAGI. Trimming removed 9 bases at V and 1 base at J, with 9 bases between. This CDR3 spans 12 amino acids. CDR3 loop: CASQRGNTEAFF. The CDR3 bases are TGTGCCAGTCAAAGGGGGAACACTGAAGCTTTCTTT.

The V call is TRBV27, the J call TRBJ2-7, with 7 bases matching TRBD2. Per germline, CDR1 MNHEY and CDR2 SMNVEV (reference sequence). Trimming at V came to 2 bases and at J to 7 bases, leaving 5 bases not matched to a gene. The CDR3 is 13 amino acids. CDR3 DNA sequence: TGTGCCAGCAGTTTAAGTGTAGCGGGTGAGCAGTACGTC. Amino acids: CASSLSVAGEQYV.

This clonotype was seen many times. The genes are TRBV27 and TRBJ2-2; no clear D gene. Germline CDR1 MNHEY, CDR2 SMNVEV (reference sequence). This CDR3 is 15 amino acids long. V gave up 2 bases and J gave up 5 bases, with 12 bases separating them. The DNA of the CDR3 is TGTGCCAGCAGTTTAATCCCGCCGGGTACCGGGGAGCTGTTTTTT. Translating gives CASSLIPPGTGELFF.

This clonotype was detected only a few times. This rearrangement joins TRBV6-1 to TRBJ1-4; unclear D gene. The CDR3 is 13 residues long. The germline V gene has CDR1 MNHNS and CDR2 SASEGT. The V gene lost 6 bases and the J gene lost 1 base, with 6 bases spanning the gap. CDR3 in amino acids: CASRELTNEKLFF. CDR3 nucleotides: TGTGCCAGCAGGGAGCTAACTAATGAAAAACTGTTTTTT.

A few counts support this clonotype. This chain joins TRBV27 and TRBJ2-3; perhaps D is TRBD1 or TRBD2 (6 bases each). The germline CDR1 and CDR2 sequences are MNHEY and SMNVEV (reference sequence). The CDR3 consists of 16 residues. V lost 5 bases to trimming and J lost 4 bases, with 19 bases between them. CDR3 nucleotides: TGTGCCAGCAGTCCCACCCCGGGGGACATTTCAGATACGCAGTATTTT. It is translated as CASSPTPGDISDTQYF.

With respect to this clonotype: With a much larger clone just one base away, this may be a read error. The chain has TRBV10-3 and TRBJ1-2; a weak D match, TRBD1 (5 bases). V was cut by 0 bases and J by 8 bases, with 16 bases left in between. There are 15 residues in the CDR3. The germline CDR1 and CDR2 sequences are ENHRY and SYGVKD. Written as DNA, the CDR3 is TGTGCCATCAGTGAGTCCCCCCAGGGAGGGGTCGGCTACACCTTC. Residues: CAISESPQGGVGYTF.

In its sample, this clonotype was seen many times. The gene calls are TRBV6-4 and TRBJ2-3, with TRBD2 matching 10 bases. The CDR3 covers 15 residues. Germline CDR1 MRHNA, CDR2 SNTAGT. The V segment lost 4 bases and the J segment 1 base; nucleotides outside the gene matches: 2. CDR3 in DNA: TGTGCCAGCAGTGCAACTAGCGGGGGCACAGATACGCAGTATTTT. Protein sequence: CASSATSGGTDTQYF.

This clonotype was detected ten times or more. This chain's CDR3 is CASSSIQISGANVLTF. Here the CDR3 DNA reads TGTGCCAGCAGTTCCATACAGATTTCTGGGGCCAACGTCCTGACTTTC. This chain joins TRBV12-3 or TRBV12-4 and TRBJ2-6; unclear D gene. CDR3 length: 16 residues. The germline V and J ends were trimmed by 4 bases and 1 base, with 11 bases remaining between them.

This clonotype was seen ten or more times. This chain connects TRBV4-3 to TRBJ2-1, with D uncertain. CDR1 LGHNA and CDR2 YSLEER come from the germline V gene. The ends were cut back, 1 base at V and 5 bases at J, with 9 bases in the middle. The CDR3 sequence is 14 residues long. CDR3 sequence reads: CASSQGIPNNEQFF. The CDR3 region has the DNA TGCGCCAGCAGCCAAGGTATCCCCAACAATGAGCAGTTCTTC.

This rearrangement joins TRBV5-4 to TRBJ2-5; TRBD1 is a possible D gene (5 bases). Germline CDR1 reads SGHNT; CDR2 reads YYREEE (reference sequence). The CDR3 has 15 amino acids. V lost 0 bases and J 2 bases, leaving 11 bases between the germline ends. CDR3 region: CASSLVQTVQETQYF. The CDR3 DNA reads TGTGCCAGCAGCTTGGTCCAGACAGTACAAGAGACCCAGTACTTC.

Remarks on this clonotype: Mismatch with germline at one junction end may stem from a read error. J is TRBJ1-3 and V is TRBV9; 8 positions match TRBD1. There are 17 residues in the CDR3. Per germline, CDR1 SGDLS and CDR2 YYNGEE. The CDR3 DNA reads as TGTGCCAGCAGCGTGACAGGGGCGCAGCTTCTGGGAAACACCATACATTTT. Translated, it gives CASSVTGAQLLGNTIHF.